This passage covers 15 T cell receptor beta chains from one sample sequenced in a study of cytomegalovirus exposure and HLA in healthy donors. This PCR relied on a set of 60 Vbeta primers and 13 Jbeta primers. Sequencing used immunoSEQ multiplex PCR; TCRdb keeps in-frame clones, though not all of them. There are 99,000 or so clones in the sample; over 65% occur only once, and around 15% lies in the top ten. The material sequenced was PBMCs. The receptors originated from a man between 60 and 70 years old in good health and CMV-seropositive.

The chain recombines TRBV5-4 with TRBJ2-2, with 9 bases matching TRBD2. V shed 0 bases, J shed 4 bases, and the junction held 7 bases outside the gene matches. Germline CDR1 SGHNT, CDR2 YYREEE (reference sequence). The CDR3 has 17 residues. CDR3 in DNA: TGTGCCAGCAGCTTGGGGTCCAGCGGGGGGTTCACCGGGGAGCTGTTTTTT. Translation: CASSLGSSGGFTGELFF.

The chain employs TRBV27 and TRBJ2-7; tentatively, D is TRBD2 (7 bases). Trimming stripped 3 bases from V and 3 bases from J, with 15 bases between. This CDR3 has 15 residues. Germline-derived CDR1 and CDR2 are MNHEY and SMNVEV (reference sequence). The CDR3 here is CASSLGAAGFYEQYF. In DNA, the CDR3 is TGTGCCAGCAGTTTGGGGGCAGCGGGGTTCTACGAGCAGTACTTC.

The V and J genes are TRBV14 and TRBJ1-3; 7 bases align to TRBD1. The junction had 4 bases not matched to a gene; V was cut back by 1 base and J by 7 bases. The CDR3 runs 14 residues. Germline V lookup: CDR1 SGHDN, CDR2 FVKESK. CDR3 sequence (DNA): TGTGCCAGCAGCCAAGCACCAGGGGGGAACACCATATATTTT. Its translation: CASSQAPGGNTIYF.

The chain joins TRBV11-2 to TRBJ1-6; 7 nucleotides match TRBD1. From germline, CDR1 is SGHAT and CDR2 FQNNGV. The CDR3 contains 15 residues. Trimming at V came to 5 bases and at J to 4 bases, leaving 5 bases not matched to a gene. CDR3 loop: CASSPQTGYNSPLHF. The CDR3 DNA is TGTGCCAGCAGCCCGCAGACAGGGTATAATTCACCCCTCCACTTT.

This chain joins TRBV12-5 and TRBJ2-5, with 13 bases that match TRBD2. The CDR3 is 16 residues long. Unmatched junction bases numbered 5, after V lost 5 bases and J lost 2 bases. Germline CDR1 reads LGHNT; CDR2 reads FRNRAP. CDR3 sequence reads: CASGPPGLAGQETQYF. CDR3 coding DNA: TGTGCTAGTGGTCCCCCGGGACTAGCGGGGCAAGAGACCCAGTACTTC.

The chain links TRBV6-1 to TRBJ2-5; 8 positions agree with TRBD2. Trimming at V came to 8 bases and at J to 7 bases, leaving 12 bases not matched to a gene. CDR1 and CDR2 (germline): MNHNS, SASEGT. CDR3 size: 14 residues. CDR3 amino acids: CASRAGEASGTQYF. The CDR3 region has the DNA TGTGCCAGCCGAGCGGGGGAAGCCTCCGGGACCCAGTACTTC.

The V gene is TRBV29-1, the J gene TRBJ2-1; TRBD2 matches at 10 bases. V shed 3 bases, J shed 2 bases, and the junction held 7 bases outside the gene matches. Germline CDR1 reads SQVTM; CDR2 reads ANQGSEA. This CDR3 has 16 residues. For the CDR3, the DNA is TGCAGCGTTGAGGGCGGCCTAGCGGGGGCCTACAATGAGCAGTTCTTC. It codes for CSVEGGLAGAYNEQFF.

The chain links TRBV4-1 to TRBJ1-6, with 7 bases that match TRBD1. This CDR3 spans 17 amino acids. Germline values: CDR1 MGHRA, CDR2 YSYEKL. Trimming removed 1 base from V and 0 bases from J; junction bases left unmatched: 3. The CDR3 sequence is CASSQVHRGSYNSPLHF. In DNA form, the CDR3 reads TGCGCCAGCAGCCAAGTCCACAGGGGCTCCTATAATTCACCCCTCCACTTT.

This clone was seen only a few times. J is TRBJ1-1 and V is TRBV5-4; D might be TRBD1 (6 bases). The V and J ends lost 4 bases and 4 bases respectively, with 14 bases between them. The CDR3 is made up of 14 amino acids. From germline, CDR1 is SGHNT and CDR2 YYREEE (reference sequence). The CDR3 loop reads CASSTGQITTEAFF. The CDR3 DNA follows: TGTGCCAGCAGCACAGGACAGATCACCACTGAAGCTTTCTTT.

This rearrangement joins TRBV7-6 to TRBJ1-4; possibly TRBD1 for D (5 bases). Germline CDR1 SGHVS, CDR2 FNYEAQ. V was pared by 1 base and J by 7 bases, with 13 bases between. This CDR3 region has 15 residues. The CDR3 nucleotides read TGTGCCAGCAGCTTAGGAGCAGGGAAAGTTGAAAAACTGTTTTTT. Protein: CASSLGAGKVEKLFF.

The chain uses TRBV27 and TRBJ1-1; D not certain. With 2 bases removed from V and 1 base from J, the gap between germline ends came to 8 bases. Germline CDR1 MNHEY, CDR2 SMNVEV (reference sequence). The CDR3 sequence is 14 residues long. As DNA, the CDR3 is TGTGCCAGCAGTTTACCCCTCCCGAACACTGAAGCTTTCTTT. It codes for CASSLPLPNTEAFF.

This clone was recorded only once. The chain employs TRBV10-3 and TRBJ2-2; 12 bases agree with TRBD1. The V gene end was trimmed by 10 bases and the J gene end by 0 bases; junction bases not matched to a gene: 9. Germline assignment: CDR1 ENHRY and CDR2 SYGVKD. The CDR3 sequence is 17 residues long. The CDR3 sequence is CATLPGQGAANTGELFF. In DNA form, the CDR3 reads TGTGCCACCCTACCGGGACAGGGGGCGGCGAACACCGGGGAGCTGTTTTTT.

This sequence joins TRBV7-3 and TRBJ1-1; a possible D gene is TRBD1 (5 bases). Trimming took off 5 bases at V and 1 base at J, with 14 bases between the two ends. Germline CDR1 is SGHTA and CDR2 is FQGTGA. The CDR3 is made up of 15 amino acids. CDR3 protein: CASSPAGGKNTEAFF. CDR3 DNA sequence: TGTGCCAGCAGCCCCGCGGGGGGAAAGAACACTGAAGCTTTCTTT.

The gene calls are TRBV6-6 and TRBJ1-6; weak D call: TRBD1 (5 bases). The CDR3 spans 14 residues. The germline CDR1 and CDR2 sequences are MNHNY and SVGAGI (reference sequence). V dropped 6 bases and J dropped 8 bases, with 14 bases sitting between them. CDR3 sequence (DNA): TGTGCCAGCAGCCTCCCCCAGGGCTATTCACCCCTCCACTTT. Amino acids: CASSLPQGYSPLHF.

The rearrangement links TRBV2 to TRBJ1-2; D gene unclear. CDR1 and CDR2 from the germline V gene are SNHLY and FYNNEI. Trimming cost V 10 bases and J 4 bases, with 13 bases left between them. This CDR3 is built from 12 residues. DNA for the CDR3: TGTGCCACCGTCGGGGTCCTCTATGGCTACACCTTC. Residues: CATVGVLYGYTF.